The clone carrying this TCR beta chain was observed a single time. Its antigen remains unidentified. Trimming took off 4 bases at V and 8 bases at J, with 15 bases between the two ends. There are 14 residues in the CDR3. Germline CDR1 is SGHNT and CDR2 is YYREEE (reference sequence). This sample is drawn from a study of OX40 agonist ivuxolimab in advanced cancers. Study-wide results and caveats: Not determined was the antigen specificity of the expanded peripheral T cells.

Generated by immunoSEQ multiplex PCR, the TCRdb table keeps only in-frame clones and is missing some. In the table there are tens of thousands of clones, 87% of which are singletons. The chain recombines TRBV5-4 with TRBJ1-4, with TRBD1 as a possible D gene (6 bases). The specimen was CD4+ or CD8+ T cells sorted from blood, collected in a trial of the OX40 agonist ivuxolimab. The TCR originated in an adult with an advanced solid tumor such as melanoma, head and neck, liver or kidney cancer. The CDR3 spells CASSANRAGEKLFF. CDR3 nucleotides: TGTGCCAGCAGCGCGAACAGGGCAGGCGAAAAACTGTTTTTT.